These 17 T cell receptor beta chains originate from one sample sequenced in a study of T cell changes during pregnancy in multiple sclerosis (dated by TCRdb to between 2018 and 2021). The library was made by the immunoSEQ multiplex PCR assay. Drawn from immuneACCESS, this table holds only the in-frame rearrangements with V and J called that TCRdb kept. Clones are partly lost; checked studies trace under half to an unresolved V gene and leave the rest unexplained. Counted in this sample were tens of thousands of clones; around 90% of them appeared once. The biggest ten clones account for 0.45% to 0.5% of the sample. The sequenced sample was CD4+ T cells from peripheral blood mononuclear cells, obtained in the third trimester of pregnancy. All receptors come from a female donor with multiple sclerosis, enrolled in a pregnancy study.

The chain carries TRBV5-4 and TRBJ1-2, with 7 bases identical to TRBD1. Germline CDR1 is SGHNT and CDR2 is YYREEE (reference sequence). This CDR3 has 15 amino acids. Germline trimming cut 0 bases from V and 2 bases from J; bases unmatched to any gene: 4. CDR3 amino acids: CASSLDPTGNYGYTF. In nucleotides, the CDR3 is TGTGCCAGCAGCTTGGACCCGACAGGGAACTATGGCTACACCTTC.

This chain links TRBV11-2 with TRBJ1-1; D gene uncertain. The V end was cut by 1 base, the J end by 1 base, with 19 bases between. The V gene's germline CDR1 is SGHAT and CDR2 FQNNGV. The CDR3 totals 18 residues. The CDR3 protein is CASSLALWSRGGNTEAFF. The DNA for the CDR3 is TGTGCCAGCAGCTTAGCCCTTTGGAGTCGGGGAGGGAACACTGAAGCTTTCTTT.

The CDR3 is CASRILSGNTIYF. CDR3 DNA: TGTGCCAGCAGAATTCTCTCTGGAAACACCATATATTTT. The chain carries TRBV5-5 and TRBJ1-3; D gene ambiguous. Trimming pared 5 bases from V and 0 bases from J, leaving 6 bases between. CDR3 size: 13 residues. The V gene's germline CDR1 is SGHKS and CDR2 YYEKEE (reference sequence).

This chain joins TRBV30 and TRBJ1-6, with TRBD1 identical over 7 bases. Germline V gene sequence: CDR1 GTSNPN, CDR2 SVGIG (reference sequence). The J segment lost 7 bases and the V segment lost 3 bases, leaving 3 bases of the junction unmatched. The CDR3 is 13 residues long. The CDR3 region is CAWRGTENSPLHF. The CDR3 DNA follows: TGTGCCTGGAGGGGGACAGAGAATTCACCCCTCCACTTT.

The chain recombines TRBV7-8 with TRBJ2-3; 9 positions match TRBD1. This CDR3 has 12 amino acids. Germline V gives CDR1 SGHVS, CDR2 FQNEAQ. The trim removed 5 bases at V and 13 bases at J, leaving 7 bases unmatched. The CDR3 DNA follows: TGTGCCAGCAGCCAGGGACAGGGAATAGAGTATTTT. It translates to CASSQGQGIEYF. The variable domain in full, completed from reference TRBV7-8 and TRBJ2-3, reads GAGVSQSPRYKVAKRGQDVALRCDPISGHVSLFWYQQALGQGPEFLTYFQNEAQLDKSGLPSDRFFAERPEGSVSTLKIQRTQQEDSAVYLCASSQGQGIEYFGPGTRLTVL.

This chain uses TRBV19 with TRBJ2-3, with 11 bases that match TRBD2. CDR1 LNHDA and CDR2 SQIVND come from the germline V gene (reference sequence). V shed 5 bases and J 2 bases; nucleotides not matched to a gene: 6. This CDR3 is built from 16 residues. CDR3 sequence reads: CASSLLAGGYTDTQYF. The CDR3 region has the DNA TGTGCCAGTAGTCTTCTAGCGGGGGGATACACAGATACGCAGTATTTT.

CDR3 sequence (DNA): TGTGCCAGCAGCTTACGAGGGGGGGACTACAATGAGCAGTTCTTC. Encoded protein: CASSLRGGDYNEQFF. The rearrangement uses TRBV11-3 and TRBJ2-1, with D perhaps TRBD2 (7 bases). The germline V and J ends were trimmed by 2 bases and 3 bases, with 11 bases remaining between them. The CDR3 spans 15 residues. Germline CDR1 is SGHNT and CDR2 is YENEEA.

This chain connects TRBV5-6 to TRBJ1-2, with a weak D call TRBD1 (6 bases). Germline V gene lookup returns CDR1 SGHDT and CDR2 YYEEEE. There are 12 residues in the CDR3. V was shortened by 5 bases and J by 7 bases, with 12 bases between the two germline ends. The CDR3 region has the DNA TGTGCCAGCAGTTCTCAGGGGCCTGGCTACACCTTC. Encoded protein: CASSSQGPGYTF.

V is TRBV2 and J is TRBJ2-3; no clear D. The CDR3 consists of 14 residues. Germline lookup yields CDR1 SNHLY and CDR2 FYNNEI. Deletions cut 3 bases from V and 7 bases from J, with 14 bases between. In DNA, the CDR3 is TGTGCCAGCAGTGATTGGTTTACTACCAATACGCAGTATTTT. This encodes CASSDWFTTNTQYF.

This clone was detected only once. The V gene is TRBV15, the J gene TRBJ1-2; 8 bases map to TRBD1. Germline V gene sequence: CDR1 LNHNV, CDR2 YYDKDF (reference sequence). With 3 bases clipped from V and 8 bases from J, the junction kept 8 bases outside the gene matches. CDR3 size: 14 residues. The CDR3 loop reads CATSSRTGPSGYTF. Here the CDR3 DNA reads TGTGCCACCAGCAGTCGGACAGGGCCGTCCGGCTACACCTTC.

The genes are TRBV19 and TRBJ2-3, with 7 nucleotides matching TRBD2. The V segment lost 3 bases and the J segment 0 bases; nucleotides outside the gene matches: 6. The CDR3 runs 16 residues. CDR1 is LNHDA and CDR2 is SQIVND in the germline V gene (reference sequence). The CDR3, as DNA: TGTGCCAGTAGTATTGCCAGCGGGGTTAGCACAGATACGCAGTATTTT. It is translated as CASSIASGVSTDTQYF.

The CDR3: CASLSDRSAKNIQYF. For the CDR3, the DNA is TGTGCCAGCTTATCGGACAGGTCGGCCAAAAACATTCAGTACTTC. The rearrangement uses TRBV2 and TRBJ2-4; 7 bases match TRBD1. Trimming removed 8 bases from V and 1 base from J; junction bases left unmatched: 8. The CDR3 loop spans 15 amino acids. Germline V gene lookup returns CDR1 SNHLY and CDR2 FYNNEI.

J is TRBJ2-1 and V is TRBV19; 9 positions agree with TRBD2. V was clipped by 2 bases and J by 10 bases; unmatched bases: 9. This CDR3 has 15 amino acids. Germline CDR1 is LNHDA and CDR2 is SQIVND (reference sequence). The CDR3 bases are TGTGCCAGTAGTATACTAGCGGGGTTCCAGGGCGAGCAGTTCTTC. Its protein product is CASSILAGFQGEQFF.

The chain recombines TRBV2 with TRBJ1-1; the D is unclear. Germline lookup yields CDR1 SNHLY and CDR2 FYNNEI. The ends were cut back, 3 bases at V and 5 bases at J, with 7 bases in the middle. The CDR3 sequence is 12 residues long. The CDR3: CASSEFPTEAFF. CDR3 in DNA: TGTGCCAGCAGTGAGTTTCCGACTGAAGCTTTCTTT.

J is TRBJ2-1 and V is TRBV4-2, with 9 bases matching TRBD2. The CDR3 is 21 residues long. Looked up from germline, CDR1 is LGHNA and CDR2 is YNFKEQ. V shed 0 bases and J 0 bases; nucleotides not matched to a gene: 15. CDR3 loop: CASSQEVSSGVFFSSYNEQFF. For the CDR3, the DNA is TGTGCCAGCAGCCAAGAAGTATCTAGCGGGGTATTCTTTAGCTCCTACAATGAGCAGTTCTTC.

V is TRBV2 and J is TRBJ2-7; maybe TRBD1 (6 bases). Trimming stripped 8 bases from V and 3 bases from J, with 23 bases between. This CDR3 has 16 residues. From germline, CDR1 is SNHLY and CDR2 FYNNEI. This chain's CDR3 is CASDVAGVSALYEQYF. The CDR3 DNA is TGTGCCAGCGATGTTGCAGGGGTGTCCGCACTCTACGAGCAGTACTTC. The whole variable domain, remainder taken from reference TRBV2 and TRBJ2-7, is EPEVTQTPSHQVTQMGQEVILRCVPISNHLYFYWYRQILGQKVEFLVSFYNNEISEKSEIFDDQFSVERPDGSNFTLKIRSTKLEDSAMYFCASDVAGVSALYEQYFGPGTRLTVT.

The chain couples TRBV27 to TRBJ1-3; 7 bases are a match to TRBD1. The CDR3 sequence is 14 residues long. Germline values: CDR1 MNHEY, CDR2 SMNVEV (reference sequence). Trimming took 6 bases from V and 2 from J; bases not matched to a gene: 4. CDR3 in amino acids: CASRPGTAGNTIYF. For the CDR3, the DNA is TGTGCCAGCAGGCCCGGGACAGCTGGAAACACCATATATTTT.